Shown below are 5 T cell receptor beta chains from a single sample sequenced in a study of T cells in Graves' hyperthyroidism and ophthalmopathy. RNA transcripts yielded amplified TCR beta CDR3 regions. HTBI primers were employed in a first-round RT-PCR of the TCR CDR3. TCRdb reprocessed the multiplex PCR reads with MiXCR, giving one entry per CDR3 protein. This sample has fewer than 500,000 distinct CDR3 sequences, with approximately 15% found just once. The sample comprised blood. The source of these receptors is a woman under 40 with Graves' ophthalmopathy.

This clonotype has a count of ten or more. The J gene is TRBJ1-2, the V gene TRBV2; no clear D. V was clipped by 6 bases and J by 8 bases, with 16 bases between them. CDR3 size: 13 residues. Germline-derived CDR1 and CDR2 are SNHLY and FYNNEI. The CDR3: CASREWVVIGYTF. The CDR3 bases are TGTGCCAGCAGGGAGTGGGTAGTAATCGGCTACACCTTC.

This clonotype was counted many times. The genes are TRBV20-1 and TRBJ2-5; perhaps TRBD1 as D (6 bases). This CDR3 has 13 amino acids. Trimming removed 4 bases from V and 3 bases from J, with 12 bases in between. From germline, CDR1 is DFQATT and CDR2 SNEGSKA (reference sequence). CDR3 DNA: TGCAGTGCTAACACCGGGACAAAAGAGACCCAGTACTTC. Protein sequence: CSANTGTKETQYF.

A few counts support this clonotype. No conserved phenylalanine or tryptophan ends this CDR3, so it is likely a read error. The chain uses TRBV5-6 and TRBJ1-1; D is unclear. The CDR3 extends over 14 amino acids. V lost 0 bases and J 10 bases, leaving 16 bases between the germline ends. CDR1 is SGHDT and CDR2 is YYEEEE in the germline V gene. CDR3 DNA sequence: TGTGCCAGCAGCTTGGCCTTGGCGGACCCACGAGCTTTCCTT. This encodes CASSLALADPRAFL.

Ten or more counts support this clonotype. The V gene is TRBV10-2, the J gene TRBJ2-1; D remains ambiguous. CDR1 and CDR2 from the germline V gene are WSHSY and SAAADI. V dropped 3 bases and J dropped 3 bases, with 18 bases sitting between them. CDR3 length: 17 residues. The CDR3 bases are TGCGCCAGCAGTGAAACTGTAGAGACGCTGGACTACAATGAGCAGTTCTTC. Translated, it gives CASSETVETLDYNEQFF.

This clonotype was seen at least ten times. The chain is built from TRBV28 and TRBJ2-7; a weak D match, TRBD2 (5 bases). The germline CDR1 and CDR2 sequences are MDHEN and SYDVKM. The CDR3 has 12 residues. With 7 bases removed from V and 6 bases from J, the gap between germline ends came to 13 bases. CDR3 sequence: CASKTGMSEQYF. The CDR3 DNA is TGTGCCAGCAAGACGGGGATGAGCGAGCAGTACTTC.